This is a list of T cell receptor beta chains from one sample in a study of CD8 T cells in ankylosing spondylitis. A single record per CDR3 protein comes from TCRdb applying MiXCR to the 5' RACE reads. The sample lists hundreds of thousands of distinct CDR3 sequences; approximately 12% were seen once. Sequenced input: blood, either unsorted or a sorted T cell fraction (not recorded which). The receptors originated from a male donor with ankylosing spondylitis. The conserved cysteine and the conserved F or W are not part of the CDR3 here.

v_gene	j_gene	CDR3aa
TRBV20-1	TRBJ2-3	SARGFRGTDTQY
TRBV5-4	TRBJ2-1	ASSLAGGEGNEQF
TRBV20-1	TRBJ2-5	SARVSGVQETQY
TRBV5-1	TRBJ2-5	ASSFSVPSWAQY
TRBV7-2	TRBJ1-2	ASSLYRAGTNYGYT
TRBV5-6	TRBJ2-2	ASSFGLAEITGELF
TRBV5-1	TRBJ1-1	ASSSDPGTEAF
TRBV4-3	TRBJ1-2	ASSQAGRRDVGT
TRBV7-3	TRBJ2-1	ASSPRGTGGWDEQF
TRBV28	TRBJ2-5	ASSLLLGGRETQY
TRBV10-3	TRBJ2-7	AISETRRGEYEQY
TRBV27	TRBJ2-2	ASSLFFTQNTGELF
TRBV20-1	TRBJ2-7	SARRPTGEQY
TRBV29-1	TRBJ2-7	SAQGAYEQY
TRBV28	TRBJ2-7	ASSFINSYEQY
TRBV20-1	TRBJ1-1	RVLYGVNTEAF
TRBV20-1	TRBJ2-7	SARDSLWGGGNYEQY
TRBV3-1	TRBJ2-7	ASSPTGPFYEQY
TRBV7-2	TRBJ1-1	ASSSRGPRAEAF
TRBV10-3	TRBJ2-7	AISEPLSTGAYYEQY